Below are 11 T cell receptor beta chains sequenced from a single sample in a study. Assay used: immunoSEQ multiplex PCR; TCRdb lists only in-frame clones, some missing. The table has some 48,000 clones, 80% to 95% seen once. The sequenced material came from PBMCs. The receptors stem from a man in his forties with rheumatoid arthritis.

This clone is a singleton in its sample. This chain links TRBV18 with TRBJ2-1; D might be TRBD2 (5 bases). Per germline, CDR1 KGHSH and CDR2 LQKENI. V was pared by 6 bases and J by 7 bases, with 16 bases between. The CDR3 length is 14 residues. The chain's CDR3 is CASSLGGMGNEQFF. DNA of the CDR3: TGTGCCAGCTCCTTAGGAGGAATGGGGAATGAGCAGTTCTTC. The full variable domain, its missing parts supplied by reference TRBV18 and TRBJ2-1, is NAGVMQNPRHLVRRRGQEARLRCSPMKGHSHVYWYRQLPEEGLKFMVYLQKENIIDESGMPKERFSAEFPKEGPSILRIQQVVRGDSAAYFCASSLGGMGNEQFFGPGTRLTVL.

A few counts support this clone. The rearrangement links TRBV29-1 to TRBJ2-2; D unclear. CDR1 is SQVTM and CDR2 is ANQGSEA in the germline V gene. V lost 3 bases, J lost 0 bases, and 5 bases lay in between. The CDR3 contains 13 residues. The CDR3 sequence is CSVDFSNTGELFF. DNA of the CDR3: TGCAGCGTTGACTTTTCGAACACCGGGGAGCTGTTTTTT.

This clone was counted between two and nine times. The V gene is TRBV5-6, the J gene TRBJ2-7; 7 bases agree with TRBD1. J gave up 5 bases and V 5 bases, and 7 bases lay outside the gene matches. Germline V gene lookup returns CDR1 SGHDT and CDR2 YYEEEE. The CDR3 runs 13 residues. CDR3 DNA: TGTGCCAGCAGTCTGACAGGGACCCACGAGCAGTACTTC. Translated, it gives CASSLTGTHEQYF.

V is TRBV7-8 and J is TRBJ2-5; 9 positions agree with TRBD2. Germline V gene sequence: CDR1 SGHVS, CDR2 FQNEAQ. The CDR3 runs 15 residues. The V segment lost 2 bases and the J segment 6 bases; nucleotides outside the gene matches: 7. The CDR3 sequence: CASSLRTSVMKTQYF. The CDR3 coding sequence is TGTGCCAGCAGCTTAAGGACTAGCGTTATGAAGACCCAGTACTTC.

V is TRBV7-2 and J is TRBJ2-2, with D tentatively TRBD2 (5 bases). The CDR3 covers 15 residues. Deletions cut 2 bases from V and 6 bases from J, with 13 bases between. Germline CDR1 and CDR2: SGHTA and FQGNSA. The CDR3: CASSLHAFGAGELFF. The CDR3 nucleotides are TGTGCCAGCAGCTTACACGCCTTCGGGGCCGGGGAGCTGTTTTTT.

This sequence joins TRBV5-6 and TRBJ2-5; 11 bases map to TRBD2. In germline, CDR1 is SGHDT, CDR2 YYEEEE. The CDR3 runs to 15 residues. V shed 3 bases, J shed 0 bases, and the junction held 1 base outside the gene matches. The CDR3 loop reads CASSSSGGNQETQYF. CDR3 sequence (DNA): TGTGCCAGCAGCTCTAGCGGGGGGAACCAAGAGACCCAGTACTTC.

V and J are TRBV5-4 and TRBJ1-1; 8 bases map to TRBD1. In germline, CDR1 is SGHNT, CDR2 YYREEE (reference sequence). With V trimmed by 0 bases and J by 1 base, 2 bases remained unmatched. The length of the CDR3 is 15 residues. The CDR3 sequence: CASSLAGTGNTEAFF. The CDR3 bases are TGTGCCAGCAGCTTGGCTGGGACAGGGAACACTGAAGCTTTCTTT.

The rearrangement joins TRBV28 to TRBJ1-1; tentatively, D is TRBD1 (5 bases). The CDR3 is 16 amino acids. Trimming stripped 2 bases from V and 1 base from J, with 14 bases between. The germline CDR1 and CDR2 sequences are MDHEN and SYDVKM. The CDR3 DNA reads as TGTGCCAGCAGTTTAGCGTCCGGGGGGGAGAACACTGAAGCTTTCTTT. Translated, it gives CASSLASGGENTEAFF.

This chain links TRBV19 with TRBJ2-7, with a tentative D call TRBD2 (5 bases). The CDR3 length is 15 residues. Deletions cut 2 bases from V and 1 base from J, with 12 bases between. CDR1 LNHDA and CDR2 SQIVND come from the germline V gene (reference sequence). The CDR3 is CASSIMKGESYEQYF. The CDR3 region has the DNA TGTGCCAGTAGTATAATGAAGGGAGAGTCCTACGAGCAGTACTTC.

The DNA for the CDR3 is TGTGCCAGCAGCTTAGCCCTGCAGGTCAACACTGAAGCTTTCTTT. This translates into CASSLALQVNTEAFF. V and J are TRBV7-8 and TRBJ1-1; D ambiguous. CDR1 is SGHVS, CDR2 FQNEAQ, per germline. Deletions cut 0 bases from V and 2 bases from J, with 10 bases between. The CDR3 is 15 amino acids.

The rearrangement links TRBV5-1 to TRBJ2-3; the D gene is possibly TRBD2 (7 bases). The V and J ends lost 0 bases and 6 bases respectively, with 11 bases between them. The CDR3 totals 14 residues. Per germline, CDR1 SGHRS and CDR2 YFSETQ. As DNA, the CDR3 is TGCGCCAGCAGCTTGGCGGGGGGCTCCGATACGCAGTATTTT. It encodes CASSLAGGSDTQYF.